A selection of T cell receptor beta chains follows, all from one sample in a study of Ad26.COV2.S vaccination and SARS-CoV-2 variants. The table came from immunoSEQ multiplex PCR; TCRdb's copy has only in-frame clones and leaves some out. The data show about 460,000 clones, with about 89% seen just once and 1.7% held by the top ten. Sample: peripheral blood, taken in a trial of Ad26.COV2.S vaccine versus placebo. The receptors derive from a person between 18 and 59 years old who received the Ad26.COV2.S COVID-19 vaccine or a placebo. Each CDR3 is given with its conserved first and last residue. Each record gives: V gene, clone size, CDR3 protein. Clone size appears in some rows only: once, few, many, or a class for an expanded clone.

TRBV4-2,once,CASSQDDRGFRETQYF
TRBV4-1,NA,CASSQGSSGGGYNEQFF
TRBV14,NA,CASSYRGGTEAFF
TRBV5-1,NA,CASSLGTGNQPQHF
TRBV21-1,NA,CASSKGLRAREQFF
TRBV5-1,NA,CASSSGTAYGYTF
TRBV12-3/TRBV12-4,NA,CASSFNPSYEQYF
TRBV2,NA,CASSERSGETYEQYF
TRBV5-1,NA,CASRRDLGQETQYF
TRBV5-1,NA,CASSSGPGLAGGSRYGELFF
TRBV5-1,NA,CASSLSPGNSGNTIYF
TRBV7-9,NA,CASSPDGQYNEQFF
TRBV6-5,NA,CASSSRDTGTGELFF
TRBV30,NA,CAWSRGEDNSPLHF
TRBV6-1,once,CASSETGYGYTF
TRBV24-1,NA,CATSDLGTGNEQFF
TRBV29-1,NA,CSVVMGRYGYTF
TRBV19,NA,CASRLTSGPMSSYNEQFF
TRBV18,NA,CASSHNQGDNQPQHF
TRBV7-6,NA,CASRLAGGNTGELFF
TRBV2,NA,CASIGGAYNEQFF
TRBV15,NA,CATSDPGWVNQPQHF
TRBV19,NA,CASARPERTEAFF
TRBV7-8,once,CASSPPFLGLANNEQFF
TRBV19,NA,CASSSHGGSNQPQHF